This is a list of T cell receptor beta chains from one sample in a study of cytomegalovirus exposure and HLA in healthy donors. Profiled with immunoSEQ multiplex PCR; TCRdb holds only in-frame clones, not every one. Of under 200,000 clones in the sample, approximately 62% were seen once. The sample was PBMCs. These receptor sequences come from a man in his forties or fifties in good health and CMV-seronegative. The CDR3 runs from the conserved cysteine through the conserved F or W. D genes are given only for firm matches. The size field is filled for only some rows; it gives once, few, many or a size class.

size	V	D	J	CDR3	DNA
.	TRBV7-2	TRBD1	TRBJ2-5	CASGQGETQYF	TGTGCCAGCGGACAGGGGGAGACCCAGTACTTC
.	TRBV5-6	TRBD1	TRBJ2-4	CASSFRGRLAKNIQYF	TGTGCCAGCAGCTTCAGGGGGCGCTTAGCCAAAAACATTCAGTACTTC
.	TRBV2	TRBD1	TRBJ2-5	CASSERTGGKSQETQYF	TGTGCCAGCAGTGAGAGGACAGGGGGTAAGAGTCAAGAGACCCAGTACTTC
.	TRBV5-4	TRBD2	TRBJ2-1	CASSLVAGDNEQFF	TGTGCCAGCAGCTTGGTCGCGGGAGACAATGAGCAGTTCTTC
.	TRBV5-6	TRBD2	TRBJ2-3	CASSAPGGGTDTQYF	TGTGCCAGCAGCGCTCCGGGGGGAGGGACAGATACGCAGTATTTT
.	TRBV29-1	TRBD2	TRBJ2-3	CSVGTSGGARRTDTQYF	TGCAGCGTTGGGACTAGCGGGGGGGCCAGGCGCACAGATACGCAGTATTTT
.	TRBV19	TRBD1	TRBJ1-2	CASGQGLGGYTF	TGTGCCAGTGGACAGGGGTTAGGTGGCTACACCTTC
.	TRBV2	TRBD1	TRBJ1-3	CAGGTGRSGNTIYF	TGTGCCGGGGGGACAGGGAGATCTGGAAACACCATATATTTT
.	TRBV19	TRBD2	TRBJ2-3	CASRAGGSTDTQYF	TGTGCCAGTAGGGCGGGGGGGAGCACAGATACGCAGTATTTT
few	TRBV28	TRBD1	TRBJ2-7	CASSSPGQGASYEQYF	TGTGCCAGCAGTTCGCCGGGACAGGGGGCCTCCTACGAGCAGTACTTC
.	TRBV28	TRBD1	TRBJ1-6	CASSLSGTGGGSPLHF	TGTGCCAGCAGTTTATCCGGGACAGGGGGAGGTTCACCCCTCCACTTT